The subject of this entry is one TCR beta chain. What it binds is not known. This entry belongs to a study of T cell responses to AZD1222 COVID-19 vaccine. Study results and limitations: Breadth and depth of Spike-specific TCRs rose after two AZD1222 doses. No day 14 peak samples; only post-peak repertoires were characterized.

Data came from immunoSEQ multiplex PCR; TCRdb stores just in-frame clones and leaves some out. The sample records roughly 150,000 clones, 80% to 95% being singletons. The germline V gene has CDR1 SEHNR and CDR2 FQNEAQ (reference sequence). The length of the CDR3 is 15 residues. The ends were cut back, 3 bases at V and 2 bases at J, with 10 bases in the middle. The source is an adult in good health. The starting material was peripheral blood, obtained on day 0 of AZD1222 vaccination. V gene TRBV7-9 combines with J gene TRBJ2-2, with D tentatively TRBD2 (5 bases). Here the CDR3 reads CASSFEGLNTGELFF. In DNA, the CDR3 is TGTGCCAGCAGCTTCGAGGGTCTTAACACCGGGGAGCTGTTTTTT.